These 2 T cell receptor beta chains were all obtained from the same sample, sequenced in a study of blood T cells in healthy people across ages. Using a J-beta primer mix together with a sample-barcoded 5' primer, a second PCR was run for roughly 7 to 11 cycles. TCRdb re-derived calls from the 5' RACE reads in MiXCR, one entry per CDR3 protein. The table lists hundreds of thousands of distinct CDR3 sequences, 45% to 65% of them singletons, with 30% to 40% in the top ten. The specimen sequenced was blood. The receptor source for this set is a man aged 55 to 69 in good health.

The table lists this clonotype with a few counts. The chain combines TRBV29-1 with TRBJ1-6; D uncertain. The V and J ends lost 6 bases and 5 bases respectively, with 11 bases between them. The germline gives CDR1 SQVTM, CDR2 ANQGSEA. CDR3 length: 13 amino acids. In nucleotides, the CDR3 is TGCAGCGTGAAGGCACAGAATAATTCACCCCTCCACTTT. Translation gives CSVKAQNNSPLHF.

The V gene is TRBV6-2 or TRBV6-3, the J gene TRBJ2-5, with 9 positions matching TRBD2. This CDR3 has 17 residues. J was trimmed by 5 bases and V by 2 bases; bases with no gene match: 12. Germline CDR1 and CDR2: MNHEY and SVGEGT. CDR3 sequence: CASSYDTLSGGRETQYF. In nucleotides, the CDR3 is TGTGCCAGCAGTTACGACACCCTCAGCGGGGGGCGGGAGACCCAGTACTTC.